Below are 9 T cell receptor beta chains sequenced from a single sample in a study of persistence of HIV-infected CD4 T cells. Their specific antigens are unknown. The stimulus was lysate of CMV-infected fibroblasts, around 10 ug/mL. CD40L-negative CD69-negative CD45RO-high memory CD4+ T cells were sorted as populations depleted of antigen-responding cells. The immunoSEQ assay was version 4, run in survey mode. Using immunoSEQ multiplex PCR, the repertoire was profiled, and TCRdb retains in-frame clones only, with some absent. The sample holds 25,000 to 30,000 clones, over 65% seen once. This material consisted of CD4+ T cells sorted from PBMCs after approximately 19-hour stimulation, taken from a patient who received antiretroviral therapy. Receptors originate from an adult woman with HIV who was CMV-seropositive.

The chain has TRBV19 and TRBJ2-5, with D perhaps matching TRBD2 (7 bases). V was trimmed by 5 bases and J by 5 bases, leaving 15 bases between them. The CDR3 has 14 residues. Germline lookup yields CDR1 LNHDA and CDR2 SQIVND (reference sequence). In nucleotides, the CDR3 is TGTGCCAGTAGTCATCAGGGGAGGGGTGAGACCCAGTACTTC. Translating it yields CASSHQGRGETQYF.

This clone was counted a few times. Mismatch with germline at one junction end may stem from a read error. The V call is TRBV2, the J call TRBJ1-4; maybe TRBD1 (5 bases). Germline lookup yields CDR1 SNHLY and CDR2 FYNNEI. The CDR3 sequence is 12 residues long. CDR3 sequence reads: CASREDSLKLFF. The DNA for the CDR3 is TGTGCCAGCAGGGAAGACAGCCTGAAACTGTTTTTT.

This clone has a handful of counts. The CDR3: CACLARKFEGEAFF. Here the CDR3 DNA reads TGTGCCTGCCTGGCCCGAAAGTTCGAGGGTGAAGCTTTCTTT. V and J are TRBV30 and TRBJ1-1, with D uncertain. V was shortened by 6 bases and J by 7 bases, with 21 bases between the two germline ends. The CDR3 is 14 residues long. Germline V CDR1 and CDR2: GTSNPN, SVGIG (reference sequence).

This clone was detected only once. The rearrangement joins TRBV19 to TRBJ1-1; D unresolved. The V gene's germline CDR1 is LNHDA and CDR2 SQIVND (reference sequence). Trimming shortened V by 9 bases and J by 2 bases, and 7 bases separated the two germline ends. This CDR3 comprises 11 residues. CDR3 residues: CASRRNTEAFF. The CDR3 DNA follows: TGTGCCAGCAGGAGAAACACTGAAGCTTTCTTT. The whole variable domain, filled in from reference TRBV19 and TRBJ1-1, reads DGGITQSPKYLFRKEGQNVTLSCEQNLNHDAMYWYRQDPGQGLRLIYYSQIVNDFQKGDIAEGYSVSREKKESFPLTVTSAQKNPTAFYLCASRRNTEAFFGQGTRLTVV.

The J gene is TRBJ1-1, the V gene TRBV5-5; 7 bases are a match to TRBD1. J gave up 1 base and V 0 bases, and 9 bases lay outside the gene matches. CDR1 and CDR2 (germline): SGHKS, YYEKEE (reference sequence). CDR3 length: 17 residues. CDR3 sequence: CASSLAVLRQGNTEAFF. DNA for the CDR3: TGTGCCAGCAGCTTGGCCGTTTTACGACAGGGGAACACTGAAGCTTTCTTT.

This clone came up once. V gene TRBV19 combines with J gene TRBJ1-1; 10 bases are shared with TRBD1. The CDR3 length is 13 residues. The germline gives CDR1 LNHDA, CDR2 SQIVND (reference sequence). V shed 6 bases, J shed 4 bases, and the junction held 2 bases outside the gene matches. Here the CDR3 DNA reads TGTGCCAGTAGGACAGGGGGCCTCACTGAAGCTTTCTTT. Translated: CASRTGGLTEAFF.

The chain carries TRBV7-9 and TRBJ1-4; 8 positions match TRBD1. The CDR3 spans 15 residues. Looked up from germline, CDR1 is SEHNR and CDR2 is FQNEAQ (reference sequence). V shed 5 bases, J shed 4 bases, and the junction held 6 bases outside the gene matches. CDR3 protein: CASSVGQGHNEKLFF. The CDR3 DNA follows: TGTGCCAGCAGCGTCGGACAGGGCCATAATGAAAAACTGTTTTTT.

J is TRBJ2-1 and V is TRBV19; 9 bases map to TRBD1. J gave up 3 bases and V 8 bases, and 8 bases lay outside the gene matches. Germline CDR1 reads LNHDA; CDR2 reads SQIVND (reference sequence). The CDR3 extends over 15 amino acids. CDR3 sequence reads: CASSGDRADYNEQFF. The CDR3 region has the DNA TGTGCCAGTTCGGGGGACAGGGCGGACTACAATGAGCAGTTCTTC.

The chain combines TRBV7-2 with TRBJ1-3; D ambiguous. In germline, CDR1 is SGHTA, CDR2 FQGNSA. V lost 1 base and J lost 2, with 9 bases in between. The CDR3 is 15 residues long. In DNA, the CDR3 is TGTGCCAGCAGCTTAGGTGGCGTAGCTGGAAACACCATATATTTT. It yields the protein CASSLGGVAGNTIYF.